Shown below are 14 T cell receptor beta chains from a single sample sequenced in a study of T cells in Graves' hyperthyroidism and ophthalmopathy. TCR beta CDR3 regions were amplified from RNA transcripts. TCR CDR3 underwent first-round RT-PCR with the HTBI primer set. TCRdb reanalysed the multiplex PCR reads using MiXCR and keeps one entry per CDR3 protein. The sample lists around 500,000 distinct CDR3 sequences; around 15% were seen once. The source material was blood. These TCRs come from a woman between 18 and 30 years old with Graves' hyperthyroidism.

This clonotype was observed many times. The chain recombines TRBV5-6 with TRBJ1-1; D is uncertain. V was shortened by 2 bases and J by 3 bases, with 11 bases between the two germline ends. Germline V gene sequence: CDR1 SGHDT, CDR2 YYEEEE. The CDR3 loop spans 14 amino acids. This CDR3 is CASSFIGPDTEAFF. The CDR3 bases are TGTGCCAGCAGCTTCATAGGGCCGGACACTGAAGCTTTCTTT.

This clonotype was detected only a few times. The chain employs TRBV6-1 and TRBJ2-3; D gene ambiguous. Trimming left V 7 bases short and J 2 bases short, with 10 bases between. Germline lookup yields CDR1 MNHNS and CDR2 SASEGT. The CDR3 sequence is 13 residues long. This CDR3 reads CASKTQVTDTQYF. DNA of the CDR3: TGTGCCAGCAAGACCCAGGTCACAGATACGCAGTATTTT.

The table lists this clonotype with many counts. This chain joins TRBV7-3 and TRBJ2-5, with TRBD2 identical over 11 bases. CDR1 is SGHTA, CDR2 FQGTGA, per germline. The trim removed 5 bases at V and 3 bases at J, leaving 8 bases unmatched. The CDR3 has 16 residues. DNA of the CDR3: TGTGCCAGCAGCCCTAGGGTAGCGGGAGGGAAAGAGACCCAGTACTTC. Translated, it gives CASSPRVAGGKETQYF.

This clonotype appeared many times. The chain is built from TRBV7-8 and TRBJ1-5; tentatively, D is TRBD1 (5 bases). V gave up 5 bases and J gave up 1 base, with 12 bases separating them. Per the germline V gene, CDR1 is SGHVS and CDR2 is FQNEAQ. The CDR3 runs 15 residues. The CDR3 loop is CASSLGHRSNQPQHF. As DNA, the CDR3 is TGTGCCAGCAGCCTGGGGCACCGAAGCAATCAGCCCCAGCATTTT.

The rearrangement joins TRBV14 to TRBJ1-3; 7 nucleotides match TRBD1. V shed 4 bases and J 4 bases; nucleotides not matched to a gene: 13. This CDR3 has 17 amino acids. The germline V gene encodes CDR1 SGHDN and CDR2 FVKESK. Here the CDR3 reads CASSLRPGQLSGNTIYF. CDR3 sequence (DNA): TGTGCCAGCAGCCTCCGTCCGGGACAGCTGTCCGGAAACACCATATATTTT.

In this sample, this clonotype turned up a few times. The chain joins TRBV18 to TRBJ1-5; the D is unclear. V shed 6 bases and J shed 5 bases, with 11 bases lying between them. Germline V gene lookup returns CDR1 KGHSH and CDR2 LQKENI. The length of the CDR3 is 13 residues. The CDR3 nucleotides read TGTGCCAGCTCCCATGGACGTGATCAGCCCCAGCATTTT. This codes for CASSHGRDQPQHF. Filled out from reference TRBV18 and TRBJ1-5, the complete variable domain reads NAGVMQNPRHLVRRRGQEARLRCSPMKGHSHVYWYRQLPEEGLKFMVYLQKENIIDESGMPKERFSAEFPKEGPSILRIQQVVRGDSAAYFCASSHGRDQPQHFGDGTRLSIL.

This chain connects TRBV19 to TRBJ1-4, with a tentative D call TRBD1 (6 bases). The CDR3 loop spans 14 amino acids. Trimming shortened V by 4 bases and J by 7 bases, and 13 bases separated the two germline ends. The V gene's germline CDR1 is LNHDA and CDR2 SQIVND (reference sequence). The CDR3 spells CASSNRAGAEKLFF. The CDR3 DNA reads as TGTGCCAGTAGTAACCGGGCAGGGGCTGAAAAACTGTTTTTT.

This clonotype was seen ten or more times. The CDR3 protein is CASSLGREGSNEQFF. CDR3 DNA: TGTGCCAGCAGCTTGGGCCGGGAGGGCTCCAATGAGCAGTTCTTC. The chain employs TRBV11-1 and TRBJ2-1; 8 bases fit TRBD2. Germline V gene data show CDR1 as SGHAT and CDR2 as FQDESV (reference sequence). With 3 bases clipped from V and 6 bases from J, the junction kept 7 bases outside the gene matches. The CDR3 spans 15 residues.

The chain joins TRBV7-9 to TRBJ2-1; D is ambiguous. Germline V CDR1 and CDR2: SEHNR, FQNEAQ (reference sequence). The CDR3 covers 15 residues. The germline V and J ends were trimmed by 4 bases and 0 bases, with 10 bases remaining between them. CDR3 residues: CASSSQVSSYNEQFF. CDR3 DNA sequence: TGTGCCAGCAGCTCCCAGGTTAGCTCCTACAATGAGCAGTTCTTC.

J is TRBJ1-3 and V is TRBV30; D uncertain. V was shortened by 5 bases and J by 2 bases, with 4 bases between the two germline ends. CDR3 length: 11 amino acids. From germline, CDR1 is GTSNPN and CDR2 SVGIG (reference sequence). Here the CDR3 DNA reads TGTGCCTGGGGGACTGGAAACACCATATATTTT. Translating gives CAWGTGNTIYF.

The table lists this clonotype with a few counts. This chain's CDR3 is CSVVGAGGYGYTF. The CDR3 DNA follows: TGCAGCGTTGTGGGGGCAGGGGGGTATGGCTACACCTTC. The chain couples TRBV29-1 to TRBJ1-2, with TRBD1 identical over 7 bases. Looked up from germline, CDR1 is SQVTM and CDR2 is ANQGSEA. This CDR3 is 13 amino acids long. V shed 4 bases and J 5 bases; nucleotides not matched to a gene: 7.

Ten or more counts support this clonotype. This sequence joins TRBV12-3 or TRBV12-4 and TRBJ1-4, with 8 bases matching TRBD1. V lost 4 bases and J lost 7; bases outside the gene matches: 8. The CDR3 is made up of 15 amino acids. CDR3 protein: CASSYRQGLSEKLFF. For the CDR3, the DNA is TGTGCCAGCAGTTACCGACAGGGGCTCTCTGAAAAACTGTTTTTT.

The sample holds many counts of this clonotype. The chain combines TRBV2 with TRBJ1-4, with D hard to call. The CDR3 is 12 amino acids. CDR1 and CDR2 from the germline V gene are SNHLY and FYNNEI. Between the trimmed V and J ends, which lost 3 bases and 6 bases, there was a span of 5 bases. As DNA, the CDR3 is TGTGCCAGCAGTGAGGTTCATGAAAAACTGTTTTTT. Translated: CASSEVHEKLFF.

There are many counts of this clonotype. This chain links TRBV20-1 with TRBJ1-6, with TRBD1 matching over 7 bases. The CDR3 runs 16 residues. Germline loops: CDR1 DFQATT, CDR2 SNEGSKA (reference sequence). J gave up 6 bases and V 0 bases, and 8 bases lay outside the gene matches. CDR3 nucleotides: TGCAGTGCTAGAGACCGGCTCACAGGGGTTAATTCACCCCTCCACTTT. It is translated as CSARDRLTGVNSPLHF.